These T cell receptor beta chains were read from a single sample in a study of blood T cell repertoires in COVID-19. The data were produced by immunoSEQ multiplex PCR, yet TCRdb's version contains in-frame clones alone and is incomplete. The sample consists of 70,000 to 95,000 clones, approximately 86% of them appearing once. Sequencing used peripheral blood. The receptor set was obtained from a woman in her 70s with active or convalescent COVID-19. The conserved cysteine and the conserved F or W are not part of the CDR3 here.

TRBJ2-1 TRBV4-3 ASSLSTSGGNEQF
TRBJ2-1 TRBV6-4 ASSDARRDEQF
TRBJ2-2 TRBV28 ASGRQANTGELF
TRBJ1-2 TRBV11-2 ASRPDSNYGYT
TRBJ2-3 TRBV5-1 ASSQKLAGGTDTQY
TRBJ2-7 TRBV5-1 ASSRTSGGVAYEQY
TRBJ1-4 TRBV9 ASSLGIDRFNEKLF
TRBJ1-2 TRBV4-1 ASSRKEGSYGYT
TRBJ1-5 TRBV18 ASSPRGTGPYQPQH
TRBJ2-7 TRBV5-1 ASKEQGSYEQY
TRBJ2-3 TRBV11-2 ASSLAGRYTDTQY
TRBJ2-3 TRBV29-1 SVDYNRDRKGDTQY
TRBJ2-1 TRBV4-2 ASSRTYLGPGGLEQF
TRBJ1-2 TRBV28 ASSRDSVNGYT
TRBJ2-7 TRBV15 ATSRKTGSSEQY
TRBJ2-1 TRBV18 ASSPPGGLMYNEQF
TRBJ2-3 TRBV29-1 SVGKGTNTDTQY
TRBJ2-1 TRBV15 ATSQGNEQF
TRBJ1-1 TRBV6-2/TRBV6-3 ASSTTTGGTEAF
TRBJ1-2 TRBV5-4 ASSSAGGADYGYT
TRBJ2-3 TRBV3-1/TRBV3-2 ASSQWTSGGTTSTDTQY
TRBJ2-5 TRBV7-2 ASSLQGAGWETQY
TRBJ1-2 TRBV18 ASSPITGEWYT
TRBJ2-2 TRBV5-4 ASRRGQGANTGELF
TRBJ1-2 TRBV6-2/TRBV6-3 ASSETNYGYT
TRBJ2-2 TRBV3-1/TRBV3-2 ASSRGLAGGANTGELF
TRBJ1-1 TRBV5-1 ASSRTGANTEAF
TRBJ1-1 TRBV15 ATSREVSAAEAF
TRBJ1-5 TRBV14 ASSQSPGQPQH
TRBJ2-1 TRBV11-2 ASSQDRNEQF
TRBJ2-4 TRBV4-2 ASSQPSGLAGIAKNIQY
TRBJ1-5 TRBV29-1 SAVTGGDQPQH
TRBJ1-2 TRBV29-1 SVGPRDYGYT
TRBJ1-4 TRBV7-2 ASSRGQGNEKLF
TRBJ1-1 TRBV5-1 ASSFDGENTEAF
TRBJ2-1 TRBV2 ASTETSGMYNEQF
TRBJ1-1 TRBV4-3 ASSQEGTEATEAF
TRBJ1-5 TRBV5-4 ASSTGGGNQPQH
TRBJ2-5 TRBV18 ASSQLDRETQY
TRBJ2-7 TRBV2 ASSREGSSYEQY
TRBJ2-5 TRBV7-9 ASSLAQGLGTQY
TRBJ2-7 TRBV5-6 ASSVRLTGGRNEQY
TRBJ2-4 TRBV6-5 ASSYHPQGDIQY
TRBJ2-5 TRBV7-2 ASSFYRAQETQY
TRBJ1-1 TRBV10-3 AISGQSNTEAF
TRBJ2-3 TRBV2 ASSGDRGKGTDTQY
TRBJ1-5 TRBV6-2/TRBV6-3 ASSSSGGRNQPQH
TRBJ1-1 TRBV5-1 ASSYSTGNTEAF
TRBJ1-6 TRBV4-3 ASSQAQGYNSPLH
TRBJ1-5 TRBV12-3/TRBV12-4 ASSPSGGQPQH
TRBJ2-7 TRBV10-3 AISESSGGRGRTYEQY
TRBJ1-1 TRBV14 ASSHRDSYLNTEAF
TRBJ1-1 TRBV15 ATSKGLTGGTEAF
TRBJ1-5 TRBV18 ASSPEVGAEPQH
TRBJ1-2 TRBV6-5 ASEPQRNYGYT
TRBJ2-1 TRBV2 ASSEEILAGVEQF
TRBJ1-3 TRBV19 ASSRQGTGNTIY
TRBJ2-1 TRBV5-1 ASSSGQGDSYNEQF